This entry is about one T cell receptor beta chain. Only in-frame clones appear in the TCRdb table, and some are missing; sequencing was by immunoSEQ multiplex PCR. The sample consists of some 2,100,000 clones, under 95% of them appearing once. These data originate in a study of shared clonotypes between healthy human individuals. Study in general: CD4 naive and CD4 memory each took three plates per donor, while CD8 naive took two and CD8 memory one.

CDR3 length equals 12 residues. V was trimmed by 5 bases and J by 2 bases, leaving 7 bases between them. Germline CDR1 and CDR2: KGHSH and LQKENI. It was CD45RO-negative cells, positively selected for CCR7, that made up naive CD8 cells, with terminally differentiated effector memory CD45RA+ cells excluded. Healthy and HIV-negative, the adult donors had no recent acute infections or vaccinations. The rearrangement joins TRBV18 to TRBJ2-7; D is uncertain. The receptor comes from a young man in good health. Some clones in this sample may be carry-over from other donors' samples. The sequenced sample was naive CD8+ T cells from PBMCs. Here the CDR3 reads CASSKSPYEQYF. The CDR3 nucleotides are TGTGCCAGCTCAAAGTCCCCCTACGAGCAGTACTTC.